A single sample gave rise to the 14 T cell receptor beta chains below, sequenced in a study of shared T cell receptors in the human thymus. The method was immunoSEQ multiplex PCR; TCRdb's version includes in-frame clones alone and lacks a portion of them. The data contain 600,000 to 900,000 clones, roughly 88% of them singletons. These data were also reused for a study on human thymus T cells.

Sequenced: thymocytes. The receptors were gathered from a girl under three years old with a congenital heart defect.

V and J are TRBV25-1 and TRBJ2-5; tentatively, D is TRBD2 (5 bases). The V end lost 3 bases, the J end lost 3 bases, and 8 bases lay between the germline ends. CDR3 length equals 13 residues. In germline, CDR1 is MGHDK, CDR2 SYGVNS. The chain's CDR3 is CASSERAEETQYF. The CDR3, as DNA: TGTGCCAGCAGTGAGCGGGCAGAAGAGACCCAGTACTTC.

The chain is built from TRBV19 and TRBJ1-6; the D gene is possibly TRBD1 (5 bases). Germline-derived CDR1 and CDR2 are LNHDA and SQIVND (reference sequence). The CDR3 has 17 amino acids. Trimming removed 8 bases at V and 0 bases at J, with 17 bases between. CDR3 DNA: TGTGCCAGTTCCGGGGGACTGACGAGCTCCTATAATTCACCCCTCCACTTT. It translates to CASSGGLTSSYNSPLHF.

This chain links TRBV10-2 with TRBJ1-2; possible D gene TRBD1, 5 bases. V was clipped by 7 bases and J by 4 bases, with 13 bases between them. Germline values: CDR1 WSHSY, CDR2 SAAADI. This CDR3 contains 13 residues. Here the CDR3 DNA reads TGCGCCAGCACTGGCAGGACAATCTATGGCTACACCTTC. It translates to CASTGRTIYGYTF.

The chain is built from TRBV11-2 and TRBJ2-6; 8 bases line up with TRBD1. With 5 bases clipped from V and 1 base from J, the junction kept 13 bases outside the gene matches. CDR3 size: 19 residues. Germline V lookup: CDR1 SGHAT, CDR2 FQNNGV. The CDR3 loop is CASSGLEQGVDSGANVLTF. The CDR3 nucleotides are TGTGCCAGCAGCGGGCTGGAACAGGGGGTAGATTCTGGGGCCAACGTCCTGACTTTC.

This sequence joins TRBV14 and TRBJ2-1, with D unresolved. V lost 3 bases to trimming and J lost 7 bases, with 16 bases between them. Germline V gene data show CDR1 as SGHDN and CDR2 as FVKESK. This CDR3 has 15 residues. The CDR3 nucleotides read TGTGCCAGCAGCCAGAACCGGGTCCCCTGGAATGAGCAGTTCTTC. It encodes CASSQNRVPWNEQFF.

The chain uses TRBV15 and TRBJ1-1; D is undetermined. The CDR3 extends over 15 amino acids. The germline V and J ends were trimmed by 1 base and 1 base, with 10 bases remaining between them. Germline V lookup: CDR1 LNHNV, CDR2 YYDKDF (reference sequence). DNA of the CDR3: TGTGCCACCAGCAGAGCTGCACAAACGAACACTGAAGCTTTCTTT. It translates to CATSRAAQTNTEAFF. The full variable domain, completed using reference TRBV15 and TRBJ1-1, is DAMVIQNPRYQVTQFGKPVTLSCSQTLNHNVMYWYQQKSSQAPKLLFHYYDKDFNNEADTPDNFQSRRPNTSFCFLDIRSPGLGDTAMYLCATSRAAQTNTEAFFGQGTRLTVV.

This chain joins TRBV10-3 and TRBJ1-1; 9 nucleotides agree with TRBD1. This CDR3 has 16 residues. Germline CDR1 and CDR2: ENHRY and SYGVKD. V dropped 4 bases and J dropped 6; count of bases not matched to a gene: 12. Here the CDR3 reads CAISGNRGLLKAEAFF. CDR3 DNA: TGTGCCATCAGTGGGAACAGGGGGCTCCTCAAGGCTGAAGCTTTCTTT.

The CDR3 sequence: CASKKRGEGGYTF. In DNA, the CDR3 is TGTGCCAGTAAGAAGAGAGGGGAGGGTGGCTACACCTTC. The rearrangement links TRBV19 to TRBJ1-2; maybe TRBD1 (5 bases). Deletions cut 7 bases from V and 7 bases from J, with 16 bases between. The CDR3 has 13 residues. The germline V gene encodes CDR1 LNHDA and CDR2 SQIVND (reference sequence).

The V gene is TRBV15, the J gene TRBJ2-7, with 7 nucleotides matching TRBD1. CDR1 and CDR2 from the germline V gene are LNHNV and YYDKDF (reference sequence). CDR3 length: 18 amino acids. The trim removed 1 base at V and 3 bases at J, leaving 15 bases unmatched. The CDR3 DNA reads as TGTGCCACCAGCAGAGGAGGACGCCGGGACAGCCCAAACTACGAGCAGTACTTC. As protein: CATSRGGRRDSPNYEQYF.

The chain has TRBV27 and TRBJ2-1; 7 bases fit TRBD2. Germline CDR1 reads MNHEY; CDR2 reads SMNVEV (reference sequence). V trimming: 7 bases; J trimming: 0 bases; junction bases outside the gene matches: 6. The CDR3 runs to 15 residues. The CDR3 coding sequence is TGTGCCAGCAAACAGCGGGGACTCTCCTACAATGAGCAGTTCTTC. It translates to CASKQRGLSYNEQFF.

The rearrangement joins TRBV6-1 to TRBJ1-5, with a possible D match to TRBD1 (6 bases). CDR1 and CDR2 (germline): MNHNS, SASEGT. This CDR3 region has 20 residues. V shed 0 bases and J shed 4 bases, with 25 bases lying between them. The CDR3 loop reads CASSEARSGAAIDHNQPQHF. CDR3 in DNA: TGTGCCAGCAGTGAAGCGAGGTCAGGGGCCGCAATTGACCATAATCAGCCCCAGCATTTT.

V usage is TRBV27 and J usage is TRBJ2-7; 7 bases align to TRBD1. The CDR3 consists of 17 residues. In germline, CDR1 is MNHEY, CDR2 SMNVEV (reference sequence). V lost 4 bases to trimming and J lost 3 bases; unmatched junction nucleotides: 15. The CDR3 here is CASSYGPPGQIVYEQYF. CDR3 nucleotides: TGTGCCAGCAGTTACGGCCCTCCGGGACAGATCGTCTACGAGCAGTACTTC.

As to this clone: Sequence at one end of the junction differs from germline and may be a read error. The rearrangement uses TRBV7-2 and TRBJ2-5, with 15 bases lining up with TRBD2. There are 17 residues in the CDR3. Per the germline V gene, CDR1 is SGHTA and CDR2 is FQGNSA. Here the CDR3 DNA reads TGTGCCAGCAGCCCAGGACTAGCGGGGGGGCCTAAGGAGATCCAGTACTTC. This translates into CASSPGLAGGPKEIQYF. The variable domain in full, with the rest retrieved from reference TRBV7-2 and TRBJ2-5, is GAGVSQSPSNKVTEKGKDVELRCDPISGHTALYWYRQSLGQGLEFLIYFQGNSAPDKSGLPSDRFSAERTGGSVSTLTIQRTQQEDSAVYLCASSPGLAGGPKEIQYFGPGTRLLVL.

This sequence joins TRBV11-2 and TRBJ1-1, with D unresolved. This CDR3 comprises 15 residues. The V gene lost 4 bases and the J gene lost 12 bases, with 24 bases spanning the gap. Germline CDR1 and CDR2: SGHAT and FQNNGV. The CDR3 loop reads CASSSPFAGRQSPFF. Written as DNA, the CDR3 is TGTGCCAGCAGCTCGCCCTTCGCGGGGAGGCAGTCACCTTTCTTT.